This entry lists 20 T cell receptor beta chains sequenced from one sample in a study of type 1 regulatory T cells. Each CDR3 protein gets one entry after TCRdb re-called the reads with MiXCR. This table holds about 67,000 distinct CDR3 sequences, 45% to 50% found once. Antigens for these TCRs are unknown. The sample was cultured non-Tr1 T cells, either the whole culture or a sorted T cell fraction (not recorded which). Receptors were obtained from a human donor in good health.

This rearrangement joins TRBV20-1 to TRBJ2-3, with 12 bases fitting TRBD2. The germline V gene encodes CDR1 DFQATT and CDR2 SNEGSKA (reference sequence). This CDR3 spans 16 amino acids. With V trimmed by 5 bases and J by 2 bases, 8 bases remained unmatched. CDR3 in amino acids: CSAPRLAGEHTDTQYF. The CDR3, as DNA: TGCAGTGCTCCCCGACTAGCGGGGGAGCACACAGATACGCAGTATTTT.

This clonotype was recorded a few times. This chain joins TRBV18 and TRBJ1-3; D remains ambiguous. V lost 5 bases, J lost 2 bases, and 13 bases lay in between. CDR3 length: 15 amino acids. CDR1 and CDR2 (germline): KGHSH, LQKENI. The DNA for the CDR3 is TGTGCCAGCTCAGGCGGAAGGACCACTGGAAACACCATATATTTT. Translation gives CASSGGRTTGNTIYF.

In this sample, this clonotype turned up a few times. The chain joins TRBV18 to TRBJ2-7; 9 bases line up with TRBD1. Germline V gives CDR1 KGHSH, CDR2 LQKENI. The CDR3 sequence is 15 residues long. V dropped 4 bases and J dropped 2; count of bases not matched to a gene: 6. This CDR3 reads CASSRGTGIPYEQYF. The CDR3 nucleotides read TGTGCCAGCTCACGCGGGACAGGGATCCCCTACGAGCAGTACTTC.

The CDR3 spells CSAQGQLNTEAFF. The CDR3 DNA reads as TGCAGTGCGCAGGGACAGCTAAACACTGAAGCTTTCTTT. The chain recombines TRBV20-1 with TRBJ1-1, with 7 bases identical to TRBD1. V gave up 6 bases and J gave up 2 bases; unmatched junction bases: 6. There are 13 residues in the CDR3. CDR1 is DFQATT and CDR2 is SNEGSKA in the germline V gene (reference sequence).

Remarks on this clonotype: Compared with germline, one end of the junction differs, possibly owing to a read error. The DNA for the CDR3 is TGCGCCAGCGGCCAACCTCCGGGTCAGCCCAATAACTATGGCTACACCTTC. Its protein product is CASGQPPGQPNNYGYTF. This chain uses TRBV4-1 with TRBJ1-2; D is uncertain. Germline V gene data show CDR1 as MGHRA and CDR2 as YSYEKL. The CDR3 covers 17 residues.

A remark on this clonotype: A much larger clone lies one base from this, so it may be a read error. This chain connects TRBV5-1 to TRBJ2-1; 7 bases agree with TRBD1. This CDR3 contains 15 residues. Per germline, CDR1 SGHRS and CDR2 YFSETQ. V lost 0 bases to trimming and J lost 3 bases; unmatched junction nucleotides: 3. The CDR3 loop reads CASSLATGSYNEQFF. Written as DNA, the CDR3 is TGCGCCAGCAGCTTGGCGACAGGGAGCTACAATGAGCAGTTCTTC.

The chain is built from TRBV12-3 or TRBV12-4 and TRBJ2-3; the D call may be TRBD1 or TRBD2 (5 bases each). Trimming took 8 bases from V and 3 from J, leaving 18 bases between them. The CDR3 is 15 amino acids. Here the CDR3 DNA reads TGTGCCAGCCTTCCTGGGGGTGTCGGGACAGATACGCAGTATTTT. It translates to CASLPGGVGTDTQYF.

V is TRBV19 and J is TRBJ1-2; a possible D gene is TRBD1 (5 bases). V lost 3 bases to trimming and J lost 0 bases, with 11 bases between them. CDR3 length: 15 amino acids. Germline V gene lookup returns CDR1 LNHDA and CDR2 SQIVND (reference sequence). CDR3 DNA sequence: TGTGCCAGTAGTATTTCCCGGGGGTCTAACTATGGCTACACCTTC. Its translation: CASSISRGSNYGYTF.

The V gene is TRBV4-2, the J gene TRBJ2-1, with 12 bases matching TRBD2. The CDR3 contains 16 residues. Germline V lookup: CDR1 LGHNA, CDR2 YNFKEQ. V lost 4 bases to trimming and J lost 9 bases; unmatched junction nucleotides: 10. This CDR3 reads CASSPPGTSGSGEQFF. CDR3 bases: TGTGCCAGCAGCCCGCCCGGGACTAGCGGGTCTGGTGAGCAGTTCTTC.

The V gene is TRBV19, the J gene TRBJ2-7; 10 bases line up with TRBD1. The CDR3 length is 13 residues. In germline, CDR1 is LNHDA, CDR2 SQIVND (reference sequence). V lost 5 bases and J lost 6; bases outside the gene matches: 4. The CDR3 is CASSFDRGREQYF. DNA for the CDR3: TGTGCCAGTAGTTTCGACAGGGGGCGCGAGCAGTACTTC.

The chain joins TRBV5-6 to TRBJ1-5; possibly TRBD1 for D (5 bases). V was cut by 3 bases and J by 2 bases, with 15 bases left in between. The CDR3 is 16 residues long. CDR1 is SGHDT, CDR2 YYEEEE, per germline. CDR3 coding DNA: TGTGCCAGCAGCTCCGGGAAAACAGGTGGCAATCAGCCCCAGCATTTT. Translating it yields CASSSGKTGGNQPQHF.

The chain carries TRBV30 and TRBJ1-5; TRBD1 is a possible D gene (5 bases). From germline, CDR1 is GTSNPN and CDR2 SVGIG (reference sequence). The CDR3 totals 15 residues. V dropped 3 bases and J dropped 0 bases, with 12 bases sitting between them. The CDR3 coding sequence is TGTGCCTGGAGCCGGGGCAGAGCTAGCAATCAGCCCCAGCATTTT. It is translated as CAWSRGRASNQPQHF.

This chain links TRBV7-8 with TRBJ2-5; possibly TRBD2 for D (6 bases). The CDR3 loop spans 17 amino acids. The germline V and J ends were trimmed by 5 bases and 8 bases, with 27 bases remaining between them. Germline CDR1 is SGHVS and CDR2 is FQNEAQ. CDR3 DNA sequence: TGTGCCAGCAGCCCGCCAAGGAGGGCGGCCCCCAAGGGTACCCAGTACTTC. Translated: CASSPPRRAAPKGTQYF.

The chain has TRBV7-2 and TRBJ1-2; D unresolved. V shed 1 base and J shed 5 bases, with 8 bases lying between them. CDR3 length: 13 residues. Germline CDR1 and CDR2: SGHTA and FQGNSA. The CDR3 sequence: CASSLGVVYGYTF. In nucleotides, the CDR3 is TGTGCCAGCAGCTTAGGGGTCGTATATGGCTACACCTTC.

This chain uses TRBV6-1 with TRBJ2-3; 8 bases map to TRBD2. The CDR3 is 17 residues long. CDR1 is MNHNS and CDR2 is SASEGT in the germline V gene. V lost 6 bases, J lost 2 bases, and 13 bases stayed unmatched. Here the CDR3 DNA reads TGTGCCAGCAGCCGCTCAGCTGGCGGGGGGTTCACAGATACGCAGTATTTT. This codes for CASSRSAGGGFTDTQYF.

The chain recombines TRBV9 with TRBJ2-1; D call uncertain. Germline V gene lookup returns CDR1 SGDLS and CDR2 YYNGEE. The CDR3 covers 17 residues. Trimming left V 0 bases short and J 1 base short, with 14 bases between. Here the CDR3 DNA reads TGTGCCAGCAGCGTAGGCTTGGATACGGTTTCCTACAATGAGCAGTTCTTC. Residues: CASSVGLDTVSYNEQFF.

The genes are TRBV19 and TRBJ2-5; D is undetermined. Between the trimmed V and J ends, which lost 3 bases and 5 bases, there was a span of 16 bases. Germline V gene sequence: CDR1 LNHDA, CDR2 SQIVND (reference sequence). The CDR3 covers 15 residues. The CDR3 DNA is TGTGCCAGTAGTATCGGACCCATTTTCGGTGAGACCCAGTACTTC. It codes for CASSIGPIFGETQYF.

This clonotype has only a few counts. The rearrangement uses TRBV6-1 and TRBJ2-7; 8 nucleotides match TRBD2. V shed 8 bases and J 0 bases; nucleotides not matched to a gene: 6. The CDR3 runs to 14 residues. CDR1 and CDR2 from the germline V gene are MNHNS and SASEGT. The CDR3 loop is CASELAASSYEQYF. CDR3 sequence (DNA): TGTGCCAGCGAACTAGCGGCTAGCTCCTACGAGCAGTACTTC.

The V and J genes are TRBV12-3 or TRBV12-4 and TRBJ1-5; possible D gene TRBD1, 6 bases. This CDR3 is 14 amino acids long. Trimming took off 3 bases at V and 6 bases at J, with 12 bases between the two ends. CDR3 residues: CASSFRGGGQPQHF. Written as DNA, the CDR3 is TGTGCCAGCAGTTTCAGGGGAGGGGGTCAGCCCCAGCATTTT.

The chain carries TRBV20-1 and TRBJ1-4; 7 nucleotides line up with TRBD1. This CDR3 is built from 15 residues. V lost 0 bases to trimming and J lost 9 bases; unmatched junction nucleotides: 10. Per germline, CDR1 DFQATT and CDR2 SNEGSKA (reference sequence). The CDR3 reads CSARENRGLSKKLFF. Here the CDR3 DNA reads TGCAGTGCTAGAGAAAACAGGGGATTGTCGAAAAAACTGTTTTTT.